This T cell receptor beta chain was sequenced for a study of blood T cell repertoires in COVID-19 (dated by TCRdb to 2020 to 2022). Notes on the research overall: Samples from collaborators originated in the United States, Italy and Spain and spanned both the acute and convalescent phases of COVID-19. The material from the prospective study consisted of cDNA or gDNA derived from T cells, B-cell-depleted T cells, or PBMCs. The repertoires were made available in a free public database intended to serve as a resource for research on the immune response to SARS-CoV-2. Sample metadata almost always included a de-identified subject ID, COVID-19 status, age in years and sex. Samples were obtained from the ongoing ImmuneRACE study (first 160 participants) and from about 1,300 subjects provided by 6 global collaborators. Where HLA class I and class II types were available, the types were taken from metadata supplied by the sample provider, not from assay-based typing. The dataset comprised deeply sampled blood TCRbeta repertoires from subjects exposed to, actively infected with, or recovered from COVID-19. What the authors observed across the whole study: How much clinical and demographic metadata was included differed by source and by participant, and the metadata was provided uncurated.

Turning to this clone: Its binding antigen is unknown. Base-call qualities are not available, and no considerably larger clone is one nucleotide away.

V gives up 6 bases and J gives up 0 bases, and the segment between their germline ends measures 8 bases. In the germline V gene, CDR1 corresponds to SNHLY and CDR2 to FYNNEI. The CDR3 spans 13 residues, from the cysteine through the phenylalanine. Only the CDR3 DNA is retained, 39 bases long and in frame from the first base. Another Seattle source contributed samples from volunteer blood donors who had recovered from COVID-19. Each collaborating institution followed its own protocols to collect whole blood in K2EDTA tubes. For TCRbeta analysis, collaborators shipped samples in one of three forms: frozen whole blood, isolated PBMCs, or DNA extracted from either of those sample types. The immunoSEQ Assay, a bias-controlled multiplex PCR, was used to amplify TCRbeta CDR3 regions from genomic DNA. Under the source paper's analysis protocol: Within the assay, amplification of reference gene primers was used to estimate how many nucleated cells each sample contained. To quantify the absolute abundance of each unique TCRbeta CDR3 rearrangement, sequence reads were collapsed and filtered. Productive Simpson clonality was computed per sample as the square root of Simpson's diversity index over productive rearrangements. TCRdb provides this immuneACCESS table in a form limited to in-frame rearrangements. Some clones are lacking; in checked studies, under half of them reflect an unresolved V gene, and why the rest are absent is not known. V, J and clone size are taken as reported in that table, and D and trimming were inferred from the DNA itself. For this sample there are around 260,000 clones; 75% to 90% appear just once. The ten most abundant clones make up approximately 0.94% of the sample.

The origin of this receptor is a woman aged 40 to 50 who had recovered from COVID-19. The chain couples TRBV2 to TRBJ1-1; no confident D gene assignment can be made. The sequencing input was peripheral blood. The CDR3 protein is CASSGELNTEAFF. The bases are TGTGCCAGCAGCGGGGAACTGAACACTGAAGCTTTCTTT. The entire variable domain, with the stretches around the CDR3 drawn from the reference TRBV2 and TRBJ1-1 proteins, is EPEVTQTPSHQVTQMGQEVILRCVPISNHLYFYWYRQILGQKVEFLVSFYNNEISEKSEIFDDQFSVERPDGSNFTLKIRSTKLEDSAMYFCASSGELNTEAFFGQGTRLTVV.